The clone carrying this T cell receptor (beta chain) was observed a handful of times. These data originate in a study of T cells after yellow fever vaccination. CDR3 length: 14 amino acids. Germline CDR1 SEHNR, CDR2 FQNEAQ (reference sequence). The V and J ends lost 5 bases and 4 bases, in that order; junction bases with no gene match: 5. TCRdb re-called the 5' RACE reads with MiXCR, one entry per CDR3 protein. The sample lists 150,000 to 200,000 distinct CDR3 sequences, roughly 8.8% occurring once. The chain couples TRBV7-9 to TRBJ1-5, with 7 bases that match TRBD1. The input for sequencing was CD8+ T cells sorted from PBMCs, taken 45 days after the yellow fever booster vaccination. This receptor was obtained from a man aged 18 to 35 who received the YFV17D yellow fever vaccine. For the CDR3, the DNA is TGTGCCAGCAGCCCAGGACAGGTGAATCAGCCCCAGCATTTT. Amino acids: CASSPGQVNQPQHF.